The clone carrying this T cell receptor beta chain has a single count. Its antigen is not known. This sample is part of a study of graft-versus-host responses after intestinal transplantation. Across the study: Recipients were all induced with anti-thymocyte globulin, then given tacrolimus and steroids for approximately 3 years.

Germline CDR1 reads SGHNT; CDR2 reads YYREEE (reference sequence). The length of the CDR3 is 15 residues. The trim removed 0 bases at V and 6 bases at J, leaving 2 bases unmatched. Notes on the study in general: GvH clones surfaced in recipient marrow, some emerging earlier in ileum or blood. Peak GvH clone levels in circulation were associated with early post-transplant HvG declines. Clonal ratios of graft-versus-host to host-versus-graft in allografts were high for patients exhibiting graft-donor T cell macrochimerism.

The assay was immunoSEQ multiplex PCR, and TCRdb's table has in-frame clones only and misses some. The sample yields 85,000 to 110,000 clones, 90% to 95% seen once. This material consisted of unstimulated CD8+ T cells sorted from spleen or lymph node cells, taken before intestinal transplant. The source is a human donor who received an intestinal transplant. The V and J genes are TRBV5-4 and TRBJ2-2, with TRBD1 identical over 10 bases. CDR3 sequence: CASSLDGQGAGELFF. CDR3 in DNA: TGTGCCAGCAGCTTGGACGGACAGGGGGCCGGGGAGCTGTTTTTT.